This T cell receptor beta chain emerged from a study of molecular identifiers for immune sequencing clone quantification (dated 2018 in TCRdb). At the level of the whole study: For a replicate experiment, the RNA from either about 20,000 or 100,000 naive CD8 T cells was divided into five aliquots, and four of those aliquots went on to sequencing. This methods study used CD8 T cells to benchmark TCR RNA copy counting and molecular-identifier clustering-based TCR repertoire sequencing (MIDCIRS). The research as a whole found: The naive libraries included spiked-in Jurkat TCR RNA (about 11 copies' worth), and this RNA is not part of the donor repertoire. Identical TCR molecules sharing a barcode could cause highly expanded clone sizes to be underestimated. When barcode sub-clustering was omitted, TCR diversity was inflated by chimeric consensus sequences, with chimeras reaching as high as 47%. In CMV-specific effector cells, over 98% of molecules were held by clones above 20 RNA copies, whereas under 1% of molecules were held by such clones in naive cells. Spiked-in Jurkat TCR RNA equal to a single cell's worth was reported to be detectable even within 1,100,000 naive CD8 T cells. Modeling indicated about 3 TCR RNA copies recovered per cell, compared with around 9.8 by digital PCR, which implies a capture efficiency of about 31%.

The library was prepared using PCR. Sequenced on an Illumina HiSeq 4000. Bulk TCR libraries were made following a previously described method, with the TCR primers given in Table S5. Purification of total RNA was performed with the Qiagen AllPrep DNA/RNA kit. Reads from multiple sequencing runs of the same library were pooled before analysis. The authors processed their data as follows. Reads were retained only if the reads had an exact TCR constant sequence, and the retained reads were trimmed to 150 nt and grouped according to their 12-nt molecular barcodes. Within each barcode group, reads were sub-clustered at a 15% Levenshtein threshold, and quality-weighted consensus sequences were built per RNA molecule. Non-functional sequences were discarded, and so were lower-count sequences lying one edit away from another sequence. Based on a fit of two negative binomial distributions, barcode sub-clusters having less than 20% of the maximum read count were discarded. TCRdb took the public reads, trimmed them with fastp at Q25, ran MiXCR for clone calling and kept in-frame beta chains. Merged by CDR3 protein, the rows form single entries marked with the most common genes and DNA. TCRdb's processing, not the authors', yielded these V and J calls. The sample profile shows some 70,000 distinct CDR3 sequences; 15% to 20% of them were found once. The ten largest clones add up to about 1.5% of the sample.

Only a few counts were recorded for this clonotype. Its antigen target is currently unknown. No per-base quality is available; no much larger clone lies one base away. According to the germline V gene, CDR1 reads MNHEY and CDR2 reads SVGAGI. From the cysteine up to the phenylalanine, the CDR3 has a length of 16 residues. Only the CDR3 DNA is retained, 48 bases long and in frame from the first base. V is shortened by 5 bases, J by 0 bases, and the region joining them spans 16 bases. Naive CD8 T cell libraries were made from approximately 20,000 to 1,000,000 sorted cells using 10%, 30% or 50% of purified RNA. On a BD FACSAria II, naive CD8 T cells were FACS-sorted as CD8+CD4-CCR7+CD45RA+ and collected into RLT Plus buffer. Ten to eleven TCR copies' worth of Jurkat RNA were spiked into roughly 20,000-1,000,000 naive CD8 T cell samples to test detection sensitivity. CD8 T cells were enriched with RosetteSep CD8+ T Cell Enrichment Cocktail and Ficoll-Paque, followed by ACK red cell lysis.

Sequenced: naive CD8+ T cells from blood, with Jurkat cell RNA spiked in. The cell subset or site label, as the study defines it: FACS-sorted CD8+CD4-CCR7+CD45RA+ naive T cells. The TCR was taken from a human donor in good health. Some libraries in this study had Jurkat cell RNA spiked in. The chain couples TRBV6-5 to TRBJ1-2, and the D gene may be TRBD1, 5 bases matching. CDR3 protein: CASSPRSGGSNYGYTF. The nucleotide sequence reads TGTGCCAGCAGTCCGAGGTCTGGGGGTTCTAACTATGGCTACACCTTC.